The rows below give T cell receptor beta chains drawn from one sample of a study of cytomegalovirus exposure and HLA in healthy donors. Generated by immunoSEQ multiplex PCR, the TCRdb table keeps only in-frame clones and is missing some. The table has under 200,000 clones, roughly 80% seen once; the top ten hold approximately 7%. Specimen: PBMCs. The receptors shown here come from a woman in her 30s in good health and CMV-seropositive. Each CDR3 is given with its conserved first and last residue. Fields, in order: clone size, D gene, V gene, J gene, CDR3 protein, CDR3 DNA. D genes are given only for firm matches. For some rows the clone size is stated as once, few or many, or as a class when expanded; others skip it.

.	.	TRBV4-3	TRBJ2-7	CASSQDILGKQYF	TGCGCCAGCAGCCAAGATATCCTGGGCAAGCAGTACTTC
.	TRBD2	TRBV7-3	TRBJ2-1	CASSLAGGHNEQFF	TGTGCCAGCAGCTTAGCGGGGGGCCACAATGAGCAGTTCTTC
.	.	TRBV11-2	TRBJ2-7	CASSSRVEQYF	TGTGCCAGCAGCTCCCGGGTGGAGCAGTACTTC
.	.	TRBV29-1	TRBJ2-5	CSVARIHGETQYF	TGCAGCGTTGCCCGGATCCACGGGGAGACCCAGTACTTC
.	.	TRBV13	TRBJ1-2	CASSKRTGTYGYTF	TGTGCCAGCAGCAAAAGAACAGGGACCTATGGCTACACCTTC
.	.	TRBV5-4	TRBJ1-2	CASSLASGSSNYGYTF	TGTGCCAGCAGCTTGGCTTCGGGGTCCTCTAACTATGGCTACACCTTC
.	.	TRBV2	TRBJ1-5	CASSDGENALQPQHF	TGTGCCAGCAGTGACGGGGAAAATGCTCTTCAGCCCCAGCATTTT
.	.	TRBV6-5	TRBJ2-3	CASSRHRQTPQYF	TGTGCCAGCAGCCGCCACCGACAGACACCCCAGTATTTT
.	TRBD1	TRBV4-2	TRBJ1-4	CASSRDPGTGNEKLFF	TGTGCCAGCAGCCGAGACCCCGGGACAGGGAATGAAAAACTGTTTTTT
.	.	TRBV5-1	TRBJ1-1	CASSVRVGNTEAFF	TGCGCCAGCAGCGTCAGGGTCGGGAACACTGAAGCTTTCTTT
.	TRBD2	TRBV6-5	TRBJ2-5	CASSWRGIGETQYF	TGTGCCAGCAGTTGGCGGGGGATTGGGGAGACCCAGTACTTC
few	.	TRBV5-1	TRBJ1-1	CASRRGRYTEAFF	TGCGCCAGCCGTAGGGGTCGATACACTGAAGCTTTCTTT
.	.	TRBV7-9	TRBJ2-3	CASSLVYKSTDTQYF	TGTGCCAGCAGCTTAGTATACAAGAGCACAGATACGCAGTATTTT
.	TRBD1	TRBV5-5	TRBJ1-2	CASSLALHTGTENNYGYTF	TGTGCCAGCAGCTTGGCACTTCACACCGGGACAGAGAATAACTATGGCTACACCTTC
.	.	TRBV16	TRBJ1-5	CASSQSWGGRQPQHF	TGTGCCAGCAGCCAATCCTGGGGGGGCCGGCAGCCCCAGCATTTT
.	.	TRBV12-5	TRBJ2-2	CASGLGGTANTGELFF	TGTGCTAGTGGTTTGGGCGGGACAGCAAACACCGGGGAGCTGTTTTTT
few	TRBD2	TRBV11-1	TRBJ2-5	CASSEGGGRETQYF	TGTGCCAGCAGCGAAGGCGGGGGGCGGGAGACCCAGTACTTC
.	.	TRBV7-9	TRBJ2-5	CSSSLQETQYF	TGTTCCAGCAGCTTACAGGAGACCCAGTACTTC
.	.	TRBV12-5	TRBJ1-3	CASGSLRDTTSVGNTIYF	TGTGCTAGTGGTTCGTTACGGGACACGACGAGTGTCGGAAACACCATATATTTT
.	TRBD1	TRBV7-6	TRBJ2-3	CASSLEGTGGNTDTQYF	TGTGCCAGCAGCTTAGAAGGGACAGGGGGCAACACAGATACGCAGTATTTT
.	TRBD2	TRBV5-4	TRBJ2-3	CASSPSRGGGTDTQYF	TGTGCCAGCAGCCCCAGTCGGGGGGGAGGAACAGATACGCAGTATTTT
.	TRBD2	TRBV5-8	TRBJ2-1	CASSLDSGGYNEQFF	TGTGCCAGCAGCTTGGATAGCGGGGGATACAATGAGCAGTTCTTC
.	TRBD1	TRBV19	TRBJ1-4	CASSDRVATNEKLFF	TGTGCCAGTAGTGACAGGGTGGCAACTAATGAAAAACTGTTTTTT
.	.	TRBV7-8	TRBJ1-1	CASSLRTLRAGRSTEAFF	TGTGCCAGCAGCTTAAGGACCTTACGGGCAGGGCGGTCCACTGAAGCTTTCTTT
.	.	TRBV5-1	TRBJ2-3	CASSLMGAADTQYF	TGCGCCAGCAGCCTCATGGGGGCGGCAGATACGCAGTATTTT
.	TRBD2	TRBV19	TRBJ2-2	CASSIRGESRELFF	TGTGCCAGTAGTATACGGGGGGAGAGCAGGGAGCTGTTTTTT
.	TRBD1	TRBV28	TRBJ2-2	CASSPRDRSYTGELFF	TGTGCCAGCAGTCCCCGGGACAGGAGCTACACCGGGGAGCTGTTTTTT
.	TRBD1	TRBV5-8	TRBJ2-6	CASSWTGLLWANVLTF	TGTGCCAGCAGCTGGACAGGGCTGCTCTGGGCCAACGTCCTGACTTTC
.	.	TRBV29-1	TRBJ2-7	CSVGQPSSYEQYF	TGCAGCGTTGGACAGCCCAGCTCCTACGAGCAGTACTTC
once	TRBD1	TRBV30	TRBJ2-3	CACSPGQRTDTQYF	TGTGCCTGTTCACCGGGACAGCGCACAGATACGCAGTATTTT
.	.	TRBV27	TRBJ2-2	CASSSPFPGELFF	TGTGCCAGCAGTTCCCCGTTCCCGGGGGAGCTGTTTTTT
once	.	TRBV5-8	TRBJ1-1	CASSLGRYMTEEAFF	TGTGCCAGCAGCTTGGGGCGTTATATGACAGAAGAAGCTTTCTTT
.	TRBD2	TRBV18	TRBJ2-7	CASSPFGGSSYEQYF	TGTGCCAGCTCACCATTCGGGGGGAGCTCCTACGAGCAGTACTTC
.	TRBD1	TRBV7-9	TRBJ1-2	CASSSGGQGVYGYTF	TGTGCCAGCAGCTCAGGGGGACAGGGCGTCTATGGCTACACCTTC
.	TRBD1	TRBV5-6	TRBJ2-7	CASSLGQVGARQYF	TGTGCCAGCAGCTTAGGACAGGTCGGGGCGCGGCAGTACTTC
.	TRBD2	TRBV2	TRBJ2-1	CASRVAGGSYNEQFF	TGTGCCAGCAGAGTAGCGGGGGGGTCCTACAATGAGCAGTTCTTC
.	.	TRBV28	TRBJ1-1	CASSFPASNEAFF	TGTGCCAGCAGTTTCCCCGCGAGTAATGAAGCTTTCTTT
.	.	TRBV10-3	TRBJ2-2	CAISEPAGNTGELFF	TGTGCCATCAGTGAACCAGCAGGGAACACCGGGGAGCTGTTTTTT
once	.	TRBV7-9	TRBJ1-1	CASSLIQENTEAFF	TGTGCCAGCAGCTTAATTCAGGAGAACACTGAAGCTTTCTTT
.	.	TRBV15	TRBJ2-7	CATSRDQSPSYEQYF	TGTGCCACCAGCAGAGATCAGTCCCCCTCCTACGAGCAGTACTTC
.	.	TRBV5-1	TRBJ1-2	CASSLKVGVYGYTF	TGCGCCAGCAGCTTGAAGGTCGGAGTCTATGGCTACACCTTC
.	.	TRBV5-4	TRBJ2-1	CASSLSGLGGSEQFF	TGTGCCAGCAGCTTGTCAGGACTGGGGGGTAGTGAGCAGTTCTTC
.	TRBD2	TRBV7-2	TRBJ2-5	CASSLWAGGLGETQYF	TGTGCCAGCAGCTTATGGGCGGGGGGACTAGGAGAGACCCAGTACTTC
.	.	TRBV7-9	TRBJ1-3	CSSSKSGGIGNTIYF	TGTTCCAGCAGCAAAAGTGGCGGAATAGGAAACACCATATATTTT
.	TRBD1	TRBV2	TRBJ2-5	CASDYTGVEETQYF	TGTGCCAGCGATTACACAGGGGTCGAAGAGACCCAGTACTTC
.	.	TRBV11-1	TRBJ1-1	CASSLVEGYTEAFF	TGTGCCAGCAGCTTAGTGGAGGGCTACACTGAAGCTTTCTTC
.	.	TRBV4-3	TRBJ2-4	CASSPKGQGAGLAKNIQYF	TGCGCCAGCAGCCCTAAAGGACAAGGGGCAGGCCTAGCCAAAAACATTCAGTACTTC
.	TRBD1	TRBV4-3	TRBJ2-1	CASSQDLGDRQNEQFF	TGCGCCAGCAGCCAAGATCTAGGGGACAGGCAAAATGAGCAGTTCTTC
.	TRBD1	TRBV11-1	TRBJ2-7	CASSYRGQGGHYEQYF	TGTGCCAGCAGCTACCGAGGACAGGGTGGACACTACGAGCAGTACTTC
once	.	TRBV7-6	TRBJ2-7	CASSLGQVPTYEQYF	TGTGCCAGCAGCTTAGGTCAGGTCCCGACCTACGAGCAGTACTTC
.	TRBD1	TRBV7-7	TRBJ2-1	CASSPEPGQGHYNEQFF	TGTGCCAGCAGCCCAGAACCGGGACAGGGACATTACAATGAGCAGTTCTTC
.	.	TRBV6-6	TRBJ1-2	CASSYSSRTTNYGYTF	TGTGCCAGCAGTTACTCGAGTCGGACAACTAACTATGGCTACACCTTC
.	.	TRBV4-2	TRBJ1-1	CASSQEGSDRREAFF	TGTGCCAGCAGCCAAGAGGGATCCGACAGGCGGGAAGCTTTCTTT
.	TRBD1	TRBV2	TRBJ1-1	CATNRGIGTEAFF	TGTGCCACAAACAGGGGGATTGGGACTGAAGCTTTCTTT